This T cell receptor beta chain was identified in a study of T cells in Graves' hyperthyroidism and ophthalmopathy. In the study overall: Before treatment of any kind, peripheral blood was taken at initial diagnosis.

This clonotype was found many times. Its specificity is not known. TCR beta CDR3 sequences were amplified from RNA transcripts. TCR CDR3 regions were first amplified by RT-PCR with HTBI primers. TCRdb recomputed calls from the multiplex PCR reads with MiXCR, one row per CDR3 protein. The data show about 560,000 distinct CDR3 sequences, around a sixth seen once. CDR3 size: 18 residues. J lost 0 bases, V lost 3 bases, and 12 bases had no gene match. Germline V lookup: CDR1 DFQATT, CDR2 SNEGSKA (reference sequence). Study findings and constraints: Ophthalmopathy, as predicted by the model, came a median about seven months after the prediction. Blood samples included most of the expanded thyroid clonotypes exceeding 0.001.

If no ophthalmopathy progression occurred within 18 months, Graves' hyperthyroidism was stable. The chain uses TRBV20-1 and TRBJ2-1; 9 nucleotides agree with TRBD2. The sequence was obtained from a woman in her 30s with Graves' hyperthyroidism. The sequenced sample consisted of blood. In DNA form, the CDR3 reads TGCAGTGCTAGGTTCGCTAGCGGGGCTATGAGCTCCTACAATGAGCAGTTCTTC. Amino acid sequence: CSARFASGAMSSYNEQFF.